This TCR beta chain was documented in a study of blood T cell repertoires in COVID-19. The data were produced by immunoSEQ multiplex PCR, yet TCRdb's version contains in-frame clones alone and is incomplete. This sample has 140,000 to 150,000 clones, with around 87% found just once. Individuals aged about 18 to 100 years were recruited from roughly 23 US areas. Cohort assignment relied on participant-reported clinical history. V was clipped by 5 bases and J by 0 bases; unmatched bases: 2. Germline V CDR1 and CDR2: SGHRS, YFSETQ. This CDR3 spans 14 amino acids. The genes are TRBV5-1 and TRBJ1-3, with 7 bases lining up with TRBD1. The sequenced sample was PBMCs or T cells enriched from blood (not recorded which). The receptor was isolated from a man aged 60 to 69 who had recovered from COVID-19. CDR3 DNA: TGCGCCAGCAGTAGGGACAGCTCTGGAAACACCATATATTTT. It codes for CASSRDSSGNTIYF.